Following are 18 T cell receptor beta chains from one sample sequenced in a study of blood T cell repertoires in COVID-19. Repertoires were generated with immunoSEQ multiplex PCR, while TCRdb's copy carries only in-frame clones and drops some. The data contain roughly 200,000 clones, around nine tenths of them singletons. Sequenced input: peripheral blood. All receptors derive from a man aged 45 to 65 with acute or convalescent COVID-19.

The chain combines TRBV5-1 with TRBJ2-2, with 10 bases aligning to TRBD1. This CDR3 comprises 18 residues. CDR1 SGHRS and CDR2 YFSETQ come from the germline V gene. V lost 3 bases and J lost 3; bases outside the gene matches: 11. The CDR3 here is CASSSRQGAGWDTGELFF. The CDR3 DNA is TGCGCCAGCAGCTCCCGACAGGGGGCGGGATGGGACACCGGGGAGCTGTTTTTT.

The V call is TRBV3-1 (or the pseudogene TRBV3-2), the J call TRBJ1-5; perhaps TRBD1 as D (5 bases). The germline gives CDR1 LGHDT, CDR2 YNNKEL (reference sequence). The V gene lost 3 bases and the J gene lost 0 bases, with 9 bases spanning the gap. CDR3 length equals 15 residues. CDR3 residues: CASSQQGYSNQPQHF. The CDR3 DNA reads TGTGCCAGCAGCCAGCAGGGTTATAGCAATCAGCCCCAGCATTTT.

This chain connects TRBV28 to TRBJ1-2, with unresolved D. Germline loops: CDR1 MDHEN, CDR2 SYDVKM. Trimming cost V 3 bases and J 8 bases, with 10 bases left between them. The CDR3 length is 12 residues. The DNA for the CDR3 is TGTGCCAGCAGTTTCAATCCGAGGGGCTACACCTTC. Translating gives CASSFNPRGYTF.

The genes are TRBV7-6 and TRBJ2-7; 7 positions match TRBD2. V shed 1 base and J 7 bases; nucleotides not matched to a gene: 1. This CDR3 spans 12 amino acids. Germline CDR1 reads SGHVS; CDR2 reads FNYEAQ. CDR3 nucleotides: TGTGCCAGCAGCTTAGGGGGGGGTGAGCAGTACTTC. As protein: CASSLGGGEQYF. Combining the CDR3 with reference TRBV7-6 and TRBJ2-7 gives the whole variable domain GAGVSQSPRYKVTKRGQDVALRCDPISGHVSLYWYRQALGQGPEFLTYFNYEAQQDKSGLPNDRFSAERPEGSISTLTIQRTEQRDSAMYRCASSLGGGEQYFGPGTRLTVT.

The CDR3 DNA reads as TGTGCCAGCACCCGATCAGAAACTGAAGCTTTCTTT. The encoded protein is CASTRSETEAFF. This sequence joins TRBV28 and TRBJ1-1; D is unclear. Trimming removed 7 bases from V and 5 bases from J, with 11 bases in between. The CDR3 spans 12 residues. Germline values: CDR1 MDHEN, CDR2 SYDVKM.

V is TRBV5-5 and J is TRBJ1-4, with 9 positions matching TRBD1. The CDR3 is 14 amino acids. Germline loops: CDR1 SGHKS, CDR2 YYEKEE (reference sequence). J lost 8 bases, V lost 3 bases, and 5 bases had no gene match. DNA for the CDR3: TGTGCCAGCAGCTCGGGACAGGGTGGGGAAAAACTGTTTTTT. This encodes CASSSGQGGEKLFF.

The chain joins TRBV5-1 to TRBJ2-1; TRBD2 matches at 14 bases. The CDR3 consists of 17 residues. CDR1 is SGHRS, CDR2 YFSETQ, per germline. V lost 4 bases, J lost 9 bases, and 12 bases stayed unmatched. The CDR3 region is CASSLRLAGGPFSEQFF. DNA for the CDR3: TGCGCCAGCAGCCTCAGACTAGCGGGAGGGCCTTTCAGTGAGCAGTTCTTC.

This chain joins TRBV19 and TRBJ1-5; 7 nucleotides match TRBD1. The germline V gene encodes CDR1 LNHDA and CDR2 SQIVND (reference sequence). J lost 1 base, V lost 5 bases, and 8 bases had no gene match. This CDR3 spans 16 amino acids. DNA of the CDR3: TGTGCCAGTAGTCCAAGAGACAGGGAGAGCAATCAGCCCCAGCATTTT. It yields the protein CASSPRDRESNQPQHF.

This clone was detected once. The gene calls are TRBV27 and TRBJ1-1; no definite D call. The V end lost 2 bases, the J end lost 0 bases, and 7 bases lay between the germline ends. Germline V gene data show CDR1 as MNHEY and CDR2 as SMNVEV (reference sequence). CDR3 length equals 14 residues. The CDR3 region has the DNA TGTGCCAGCAGTTTAGCCAGGATGAACACTGAAGCTTTCTTT. Protein product: CASSLARMNTEAFF.

The chain recombines TRBV29-1 with TRBJ2-1, with 11 bases that match TRBD2. Germline V gene lookup returns CDR1 SQVTM and CDR2 ANQGSEA. V shed 5 bases and J 0 bases; nucleotides not matched to a gene: 9. There are 17 residues in the CDR3. The CDR3 here is CSVTGTSGVSSYNEQFF. The CDR3 coding sequence is TGCAGCGTTACCGGGACTAGCGGCGTTAGCTCCTACAATGAGCAGTTCTTC.

The gene calls are TRBV2 and TRBJ2-4, with D maybe TRBD2 (6 bases). The germline V gene has CDR1 SNHLY and CDR2 FYNNEI. V was clipped by 3 bases and J by 3 bases, with 12 bases between them. The CDR3 extends over 15 amino acids. CDR3 amino acids: CASSDWRGDKNIQYF. As DNA, the CDR3 is TGTGCCAGCAGTGATTGGAGGGGAGACAAAAACATTCAGTACTTC.

This chain connects TRBV18 to TRBJ1-2; D remains unclear. Per germline, CDR1 KGHSH and CDR2 LQKENI. Deletions cut 2 bases from V and 5 bases from J, with 12 bases between. The CDR3 contains 14 residues. The CDR3 sequence is CASSPEAAEYGYTF. The DNA for the CDR3 is TGTGCCAGCTCACCAGAGGCTGCTGAGTATGGCTACACCTTC.

V usage is TRBV3-1 (or the pseudogene TRBV3-2) and J usage is TRBJ2-1, with D maybe TRBD1 (5 bases). The CDR3 extends over 14 amino acids. V was pared by 1 base and J by 11 bases, with 15 bases between. The germline V gene has CDR1 LGHDT and CDR2 YNNKEL (reference sequence). CDR3 coding DNA: TGTGCCAGCAGCCAAGGGTTCCTAGGGGAAAAGCAGTTCTTC. It translates to CASSQGFLGEKQFF.

CDR3 bases: TGTGCCAGTAGGACGACACAGGGGGACGGCAAAAACATTCAGTACTTC. It specifies CASRTTQGDGKNIQYF. The chain uses TRBV19 and TRBJ2-4; the match to TRBD1 covers 8 bases. Germline V gives CDR1 LNHDA, CDR2 SQIVND (reference sequence). V lost 6 bases, J lost 3 bases, and 10 bases stayed unmatched. There are 16 residues in the CDR3.

This clone was seen a single time. The V call is TRBV6-2 or TRBV6-3, the J call TRBJ1-1; 7 bases match TRBD1. CDR1 and CDR2 from the germline V gene are MNHEY and SVGEGT. The CDR3 is 13 amino acids. V dropped 4 bases and J dropped 4; count of bases not matched to a gene: 3. The CDR3 DNA sequence: TGTGCCAGCAGTTTCTACAGGGGCACTGAAGCTTTCTTT. Protein: CASSFYRGTEAFF.

With regard to this clone: At one end, the junction sequence differs from germline, possibly due to a read error. V gene TRBV19 combines with J gene TRBJ2-1; 12 bases align to TRBD1. This CDR3 is 14 amino acids long. Germline values: CDR1 LNHDA, CDR2 SQIVND (reference sequence). The CDR3 sequence is CASVHTGTGGLVVF. Written as DNA, the CDR3 is TGTGCCAGTGTACATACCGGGACAGGGGGCCTCGTGGTCTTC.

The V gene is TRBV5-4, the J gene TRBJ2-1; TRBD1 matches 7 bases. CDR3 length: 13 residues. Trimming at V came to 4 bases and at J to 5 bases, leaving 3 bases not matched to a gene. The germline V gene has CDR1 SGHNT and CDR2 YYREEE (reference sequence). The CDR3 nucleotides read TGTGCCAGCAGCCCGGGGACAGACAATGAGCAGTTCTTC. Amino acids: CASSPGTDNEQFF.

This chain uses TRBV10-3 with TRBJ2-7, with 11 positions matching TRBD1. The CDR3 runs 14 residues. The ends lost 7 bases at V and 2 bases at J; junction bases unmatched: 4. Germline V gene lookup returns CDR1 ENHRY and CDR2 SYGVKD. CDR3 region: CAITPGQGAYEQYF. The CDR3 nucleotides are TGTGCCATCACCCCGGGACAGGGGGCCTACGAGCAGTACTTC.